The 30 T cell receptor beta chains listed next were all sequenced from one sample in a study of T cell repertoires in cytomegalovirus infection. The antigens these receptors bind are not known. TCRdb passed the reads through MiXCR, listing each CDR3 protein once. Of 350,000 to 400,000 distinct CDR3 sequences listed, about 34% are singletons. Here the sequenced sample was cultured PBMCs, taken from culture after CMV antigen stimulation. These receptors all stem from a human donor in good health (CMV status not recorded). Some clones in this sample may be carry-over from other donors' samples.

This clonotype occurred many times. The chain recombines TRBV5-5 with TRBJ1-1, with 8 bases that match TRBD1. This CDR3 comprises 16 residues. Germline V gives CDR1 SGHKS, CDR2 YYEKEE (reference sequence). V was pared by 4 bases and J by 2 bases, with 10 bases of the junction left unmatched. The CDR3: CASSTTTGARNTEAFF. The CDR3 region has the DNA TGTGCCAGCAGCACGACGACAGGGGCGAGAAACACTGAAGCTTTCTTT.

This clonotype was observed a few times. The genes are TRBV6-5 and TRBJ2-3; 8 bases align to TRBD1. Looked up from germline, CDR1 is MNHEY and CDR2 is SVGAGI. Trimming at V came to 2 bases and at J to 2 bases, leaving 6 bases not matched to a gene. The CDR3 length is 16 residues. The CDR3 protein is CASSYGTGGITDTQYF. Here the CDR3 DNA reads TGTGCCAGCAGTTACGGTACAGGGGGTATCACAGATACGCAGTATTTT.

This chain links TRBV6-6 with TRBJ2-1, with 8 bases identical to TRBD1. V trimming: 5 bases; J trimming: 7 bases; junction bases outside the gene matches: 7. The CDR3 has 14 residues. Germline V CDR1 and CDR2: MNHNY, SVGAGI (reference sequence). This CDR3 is CASSPRDRYNEQFF. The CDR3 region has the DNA TGTGCCAGCAGTCCCCGGGACAGGTATAATGAGCAGTTCTTC.

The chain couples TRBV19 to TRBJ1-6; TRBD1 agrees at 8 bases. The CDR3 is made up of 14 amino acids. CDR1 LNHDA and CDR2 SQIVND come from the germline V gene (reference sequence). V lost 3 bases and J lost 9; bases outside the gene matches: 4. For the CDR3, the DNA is TGTGCCAGTAGTATCGGACAGGGTGGTTCACCCCTCCACTTT. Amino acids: CASSIGQGGSPLHF.

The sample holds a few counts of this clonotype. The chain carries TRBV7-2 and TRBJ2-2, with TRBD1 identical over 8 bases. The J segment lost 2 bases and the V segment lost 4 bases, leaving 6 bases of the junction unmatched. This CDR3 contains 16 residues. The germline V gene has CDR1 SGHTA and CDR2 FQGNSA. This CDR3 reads CASSSVRGRNTGELFF. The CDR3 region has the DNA TGTGCCAGCAGCTCGGTCAGGGGGCGAAACACCGGGGAGCTGTTTTTT.

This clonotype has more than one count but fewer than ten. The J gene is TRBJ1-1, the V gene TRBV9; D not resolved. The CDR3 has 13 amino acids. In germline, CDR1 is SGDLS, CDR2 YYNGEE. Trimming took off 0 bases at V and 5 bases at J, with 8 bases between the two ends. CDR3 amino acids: CASSVGGYTEAFF. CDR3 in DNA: TGTGCCAGCAGCGTAGGAGGGTATACTGAAGCTTTCTTT.

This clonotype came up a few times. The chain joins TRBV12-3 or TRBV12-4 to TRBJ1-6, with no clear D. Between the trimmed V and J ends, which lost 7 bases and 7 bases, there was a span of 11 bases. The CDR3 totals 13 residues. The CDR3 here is CASTVEENSPLHF. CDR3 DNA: TGTGCCAGCACCGTAGAGGAGAATTCACCCCTCCACTTT.

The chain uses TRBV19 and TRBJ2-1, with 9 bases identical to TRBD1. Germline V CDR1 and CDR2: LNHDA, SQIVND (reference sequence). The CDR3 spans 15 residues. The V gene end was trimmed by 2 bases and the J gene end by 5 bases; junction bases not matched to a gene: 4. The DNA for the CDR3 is TGTGCCAGTAGTATAACAGGGGGCGTAGACAATGAGCAGTTCTTC. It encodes CASSITGGVDNEQFF. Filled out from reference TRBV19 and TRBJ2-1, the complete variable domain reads DGGITQSPKYLFRKEGQNVTLSCEQNLNHDAMYWYRQDPGQGLRLIYYSQIVNDFQKGDIAEGYSVSREKKESFPLTVTSAQKNPTAFYLCASSITGGVDNEQFFGPGTRLTVL.

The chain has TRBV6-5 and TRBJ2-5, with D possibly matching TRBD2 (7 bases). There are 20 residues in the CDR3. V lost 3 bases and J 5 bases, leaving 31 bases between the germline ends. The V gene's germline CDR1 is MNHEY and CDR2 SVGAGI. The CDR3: CASSYRYRESRGGSMETQYF. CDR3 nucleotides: TGTGCCAGCAGTTATCGATACAGGGAAAGCCGAGGCGGGAGTATGGAGACCCAGTACTTC.

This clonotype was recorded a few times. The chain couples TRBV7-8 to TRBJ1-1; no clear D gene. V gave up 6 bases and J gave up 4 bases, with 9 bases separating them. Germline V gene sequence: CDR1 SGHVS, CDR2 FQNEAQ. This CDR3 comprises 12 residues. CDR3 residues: CASRRRGTEAFF. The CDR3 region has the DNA TGTGCCAGCAGACGCCGAGGCACTGAAGCTTTCTTT.

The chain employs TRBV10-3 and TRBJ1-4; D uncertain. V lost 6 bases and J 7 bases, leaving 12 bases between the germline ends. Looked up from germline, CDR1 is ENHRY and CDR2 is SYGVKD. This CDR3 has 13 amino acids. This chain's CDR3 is CAIRAVDSEKLFF. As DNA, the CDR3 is TGTGCCATCAGAGCCGTAGACTCTGAAAAACTGTTTTTT.

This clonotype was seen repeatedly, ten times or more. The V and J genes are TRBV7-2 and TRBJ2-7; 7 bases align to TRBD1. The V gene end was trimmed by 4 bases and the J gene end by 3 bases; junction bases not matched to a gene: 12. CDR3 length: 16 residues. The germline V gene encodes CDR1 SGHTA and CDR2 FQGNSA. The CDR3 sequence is CASSSAGTALSYEQYV. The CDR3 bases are TGTGCCAGCAGCTCCGCTGGGACAGCGTTAAGCTACGAGCAGTACGTC.

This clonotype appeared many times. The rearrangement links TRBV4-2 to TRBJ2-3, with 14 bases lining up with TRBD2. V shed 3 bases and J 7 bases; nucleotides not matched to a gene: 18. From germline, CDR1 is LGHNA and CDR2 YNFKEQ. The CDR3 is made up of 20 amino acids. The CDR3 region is CASSQKIEDYGTSGGYTQYF. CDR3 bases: TGTGCCAGCAGCCAGAAGATAGAGGATTATGGGACTAGCGGGGGCTATACGCAGTATTTT.

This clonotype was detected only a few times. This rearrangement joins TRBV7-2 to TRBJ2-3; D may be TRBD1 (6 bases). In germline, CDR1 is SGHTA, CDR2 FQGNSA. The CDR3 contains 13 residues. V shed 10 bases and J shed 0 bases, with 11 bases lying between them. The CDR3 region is CAIRTASTDTQYF. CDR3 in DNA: TGTGCCATCCGGACAGCCAGCACAGATACGCAGTATTTT.

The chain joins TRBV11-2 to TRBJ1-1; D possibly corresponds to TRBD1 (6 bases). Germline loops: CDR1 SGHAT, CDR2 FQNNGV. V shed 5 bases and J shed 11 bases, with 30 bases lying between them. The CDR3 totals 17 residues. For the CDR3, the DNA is TGTGCCAGCAGCCTATGGGGCCCAAAGGGGGGCGCTTACGGGGCTTTCTTT. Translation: CASSLWGPKGGAYGAFF.

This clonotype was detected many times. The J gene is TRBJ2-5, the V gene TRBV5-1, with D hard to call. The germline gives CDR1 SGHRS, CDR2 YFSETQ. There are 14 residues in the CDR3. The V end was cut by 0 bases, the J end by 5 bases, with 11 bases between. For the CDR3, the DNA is TGCGCCAGCAGCTTGGTCAGTTTTAGGGAGACCCAGTACTTC. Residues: CASSLVSFRETQYF.

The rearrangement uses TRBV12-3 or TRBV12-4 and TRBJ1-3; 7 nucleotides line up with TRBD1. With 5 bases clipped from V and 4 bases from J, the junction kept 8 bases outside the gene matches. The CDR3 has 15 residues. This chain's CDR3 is CASSAPGQQGNTIYF. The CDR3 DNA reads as TGTGCCAGCAGTGCTCCGGGACAGCAAGGAAACACCATATATTTT.

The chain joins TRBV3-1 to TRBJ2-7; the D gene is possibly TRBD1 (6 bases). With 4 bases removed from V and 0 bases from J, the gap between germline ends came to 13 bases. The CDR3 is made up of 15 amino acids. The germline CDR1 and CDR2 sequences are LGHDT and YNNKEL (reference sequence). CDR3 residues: CASSLNGQSSYEQYF. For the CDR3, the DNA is TGTGCCAGCAGCCTAAATGGACAGAGCTCCTACGAGCAGTACTTC.

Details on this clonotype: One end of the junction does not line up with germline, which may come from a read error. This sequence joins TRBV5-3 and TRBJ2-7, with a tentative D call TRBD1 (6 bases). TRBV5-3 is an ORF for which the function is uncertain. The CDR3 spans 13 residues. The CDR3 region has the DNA TGTGCCAGCAGCTTGGGACATCCCTACGAGCAGTACTTC. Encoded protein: CASSLGHPYEQYF.

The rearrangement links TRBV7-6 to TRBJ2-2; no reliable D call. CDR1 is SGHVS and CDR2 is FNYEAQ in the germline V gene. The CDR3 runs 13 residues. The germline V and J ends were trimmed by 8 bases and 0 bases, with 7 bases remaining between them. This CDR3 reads CASVRANTGELFF. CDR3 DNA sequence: TGTGCCAGCGTACGAGCGAACACCGGGGAGCTGTTTTTT.

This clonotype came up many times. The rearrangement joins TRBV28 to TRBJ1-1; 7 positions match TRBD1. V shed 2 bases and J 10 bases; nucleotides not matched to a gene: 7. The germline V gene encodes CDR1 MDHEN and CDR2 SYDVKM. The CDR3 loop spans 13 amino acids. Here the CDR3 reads CASSLSRGRRAFF. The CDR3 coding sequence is TGTGCCAGCAGTTTAAGTAGGGGGCGCAGAGCTTTCTTT.

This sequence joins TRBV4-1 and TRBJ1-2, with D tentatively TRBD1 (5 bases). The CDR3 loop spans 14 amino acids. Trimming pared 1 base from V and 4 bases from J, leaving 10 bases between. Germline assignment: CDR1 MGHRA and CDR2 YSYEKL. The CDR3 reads CASSQVGGFYGYTF. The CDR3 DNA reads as TGCGCCAGCAGCCAAGTTGGGGGATTCTATGGCTACACCTTC.

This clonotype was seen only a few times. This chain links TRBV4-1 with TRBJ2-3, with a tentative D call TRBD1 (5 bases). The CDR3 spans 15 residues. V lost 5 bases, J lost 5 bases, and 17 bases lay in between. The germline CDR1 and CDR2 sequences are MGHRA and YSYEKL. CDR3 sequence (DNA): TGCGCCAGCAGCAAGGGGATGGCAGTAGGAGATACGCAGTATTTT. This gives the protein CASSKGMAVGDTQYF.

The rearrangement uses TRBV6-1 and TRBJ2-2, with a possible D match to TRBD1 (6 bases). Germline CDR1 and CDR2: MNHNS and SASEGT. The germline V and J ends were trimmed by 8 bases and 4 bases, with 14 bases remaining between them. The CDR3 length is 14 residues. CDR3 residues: CASGKPGATGELFF. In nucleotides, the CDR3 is TGTGCCAGCGGCAAGCCAGGGGCCACCGGGGAGCTGTTTTTT.

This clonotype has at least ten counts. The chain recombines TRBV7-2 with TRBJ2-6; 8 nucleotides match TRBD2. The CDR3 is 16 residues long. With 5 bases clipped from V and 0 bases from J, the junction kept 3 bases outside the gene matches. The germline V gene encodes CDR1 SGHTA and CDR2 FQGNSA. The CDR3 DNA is TGTGCCAGCAGCCGCGGGGGGTCCTCTGGGGCCAACGTCCTGACTTTC. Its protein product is CASSRGGSSGANVLTF.

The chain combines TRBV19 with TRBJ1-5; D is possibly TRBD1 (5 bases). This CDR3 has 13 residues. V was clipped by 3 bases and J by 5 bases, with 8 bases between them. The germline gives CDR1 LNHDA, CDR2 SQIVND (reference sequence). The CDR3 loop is CASSMGRDQPQHF. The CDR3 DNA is TGTGCCAGTAGTATGGGACGAGATCAGCCCCAGCATTTT. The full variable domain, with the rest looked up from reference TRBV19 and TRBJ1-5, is DGGITQSPKYLFRKEGQNVTLSCEQNLNHDAMYWYRQDPGQGLRLIYYSQIVNDFQKGDIAEGYSVSREKKESFPLTVTSAQKNPTAFYLCASSMGRDQPQHFGDGTRLSIL.

The chain's CDR3 is CASSSLFRDSRNEQFF. In nucleotides, the CDR3 is TGTGCCAGCAGCTCATTATTCAGGGACAGCCGCAATGAGCAGTTCTTC. The rearrangement uses TRBV11-3 and TRBJ2-1, with 7 bases lining up with TRBD1. V lost 4 bases and J lost 6; bases outside the gene matches: 12. The CDR3 is made up of 16 amino acids. The germline CDR1 and CDR2 sequences are SGHNT and YENEEA.

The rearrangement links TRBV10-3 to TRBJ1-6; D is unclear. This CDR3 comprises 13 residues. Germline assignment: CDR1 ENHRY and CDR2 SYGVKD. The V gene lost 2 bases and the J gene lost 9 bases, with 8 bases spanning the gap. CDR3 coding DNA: TGTGCCATCAGTGAGAAGGAGTTTTCACCCCTCCACTTT. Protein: CAISEKEFSPLHF.

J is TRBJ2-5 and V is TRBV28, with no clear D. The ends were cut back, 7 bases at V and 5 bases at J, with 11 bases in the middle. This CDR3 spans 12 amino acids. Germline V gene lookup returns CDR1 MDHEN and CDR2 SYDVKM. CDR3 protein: CASNPGRETQYF. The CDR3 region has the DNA TGTGCCAGCAACCCCGGCCGGGAGACCCAGTACTTC.

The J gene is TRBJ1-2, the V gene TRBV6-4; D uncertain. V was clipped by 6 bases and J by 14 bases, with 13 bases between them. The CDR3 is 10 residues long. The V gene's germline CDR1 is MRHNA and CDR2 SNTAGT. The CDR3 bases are TGTGCCAGCAGAGTAACGACTTCTACCTTC. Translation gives CASRVTTSTF.